This T cell receptor (beta chain) was captured by sequencing in a study of PD-1 blockade in classical Hodgkin lymphoma. Study conclusions and caveats: Unlike CD8+ TCR diversity, which did not rise significantly by C4D1, CD4+ TCR diversity did. Newly diagnosed patients and complete responders had comparable diversity at baseline.

Time point defined: cycle 4 day 1 (C4D1), after 5 to 7 weeks of nivolumab. All the patients suffered relapse after autologous stem cell transplantation, and brentuximab vedotin exposure differed. Out of thawed PBMCs, magnetic negative selection purified CD4+ T cells. The method was immunoSEQ multiplex PCR; TCRdb's version includes in-frame clones alone and lacks a portion of them. The sample comprises 20,000 to 25,000 clones, around 68% of which are singletons, and 1% to 1.5% rests with the top ten. CDR3 length: 14 residues. Deletions cut 0 bases from V and 3 bases from J, with 9 bases between. Germline V lookup: CDR1 SGHRS, CDR2 YFSETQ. As for this clone: Its antigen is not known.

The receptor's source is a human donor with classical Hodgkin lymphoma. The specimen was CD4+ T cells from blood, collected before the fourth cycle of nivolumab. The chain carries TRBV5-1 and TRBJ2-5; possible D gene TRBD2, 6 bases. CDR3 region: CASSLVTGEETQYF. The CDR3 DNA follows: TGCGCCAGCAGCTTGGTAACGGGGGAAGAGACCCAGTACTTC.